This T cell receptor beta chain derives from a study of T cells in Graves' hyperthyroidism and ophthalmopathy. Study in general: At initial diagnosis, before any treatment had begun, peripheral blood was obtained. Findings and limits, study-wide: Most clonotypes expanded in thyroid above 0.001 were likewise present in blood.

V was cut by 3 bases and J by 4 bases, with 4 bases left in between. Germline CDR1 is MDHEN and CDR2 is SYDVKM. This CDR3 spans 12 amino acids. This clonotype was seen many times. Its antigen is not identified. The CDR3 regions of TCR beta were amplified from RNA transcripts. A set of HTBI primers served as the primers for a first-round RT-PCR of the TCR CDR3. TCRdb itself ran the multiplex PCR reads through MiXCR, one entry per CDR3 protein. The sample shows around 620,000 distinct CDR3 sequences, around 16% of them seen only once. Calling Graves' hyperthyroidism stable meant ophthalmopathy did not progress within 18 months.

Sequencing was carried out using blood. This clonotype was obtained from a woman under 40 with Graves' hyperthyroidism. J is TRBJ2-1 and V is TRBV28; the D is unclear. CDR3 sequence (DNA): TGTGCCAGCAGTTTCCGGTACAATGAGCAGTTCTTC. This codes for CASSFRYNEQFF.